This TCR beta chain stems from a study of shared clonotypes between healthy human individuals. Looking at the study overall: Contributing individuals were two females and a few males aged 18 to 49.

Germline V gives CDR1 MDHEN, CDR2 SYDVKM. CDR3 length: 13 amino acids. With 1 base removed from V and 4 bases from J, the gap between germline ends came to 7 bases. In the CD4+ fraction, cells were divided into CD45RA+ naive and CD45RA-negative memory subsets. Study results and limitations: Several donors showed sharing of about 4.6% of naive CD4 clonotypes. It was the non-shared clonotypes that had lower generation probabilities than clonotypes shared by all four donors.

Comments on this clone: Its antigen is unknown.

TCRdb's table, derived via immunoSEQ multiplex PCR, lists solely in-frame clones and lacks some. The sample contains around 1.4 million clones, 97% to 99% of which appear only once. What was sequenced was naive CD4+ T cells sorted from blood. As for subset: CD45RA+ positively selected. The TCR sequence derives from a man aged 30 to 45 in good health. This sequence joins TRBV28 and TRBJ1-2, with no clear D. DNA for the CDR3: TGTGCCAGCAGTTTATCCCCTCCCTATGGCTACACCTTC. The encoded protein is CASSLSPPYGYTF.